These 7 T cell receptor beta chains were sequenced from one sample in a study of technical replicates of blood from four donors (dated by TCRdb to about 2017). The protocol used for the library was the immunoSEQ multiplex PCR assay. Sourced from immuneACCESS, this table was stored by TCRdb with only in-frame sequences that have V and J called. A share of the clones is absent; for the studies checked, an unresolved V gene accounts for under half, and the remainder has no known explanation. Present in this sample are about 70,000 clones, around 97% of which were seen just once. The ten top clones hold approximately 0.2% of the sample. Sequences were obtained from T cells isolated from PBMCs. These receptor sequences come from a human donor in good health.

The V gene is TRBV28, the J gene TRBJ2-4; 8 bases match TRBD2. J lost 5 bases, V lost 6 bases, and 12 bases had no gene match. Per germline, CDR1 MDHEN and CDR2 SYDVKM. The CDR3 runs to 16 residues. CDR3 nucleotides: TGTGCCAGCAGGGATACAGGGTTAGCGGGGCAAAACATTCAGTACTTC. Protein product: CASRDTGLAGQNIQYF.

The CDR3 coding sequence is TGTGCCAGCTCTGACAGCAGGTTCGGCTACACCTTC. It is translated as CASSDSRFGYTF. V and J are TRBV7-9 and TRBJ1-2; D may be TRBD1 (5 bases). CDR3 length: 12 residues. V lost 8 bases, J lost 8 bases, and 15 bases lay in between. In germline, CDR1 is SEHNR, CDR2 FQNEAQ (reference sequence). Full variable domain (rest looked up from reference TRBV7-9 and TRBJ1-2): DTGVSQNPRHKITKRGQNVTFRCDPISEHNRLYWYRQTLGQGPEFLTYFQNEAQLEKSRLLSDRFSAERPKGSFSTLEIQRTEQGDSAMYLCASSDSRFGYTFGSGTRLTVV.

The chain couples TRBV2 to TRBJ2-7; 12 bases align to TRBD2. Germline values: CDR1 SNHLY, CDR2 FYNNEI. The V gene end was trimmed by 6 bases and the J gene end by 1 base; junction bases not matched to a gene: 13. This CDR3 has 18 residues. The CDR3: CASRTSGGSLQLSYEQYF. DNA of the CDR3: TGTGCCAGCAGGACTAGCGGGGGATCGTTGCAGCTTTCCTACGAGCAGTACTTC.

The chain employs TRBV6-1 and TRBJ1-2; D possibly corresponds to TRBD1 (6 bases). V was pared by 4 bases and J by 6 bases, with 21 bases between. Germline V CDR1 and CDR2: MNHNS, SASEGT. This CDR3 is 16 amino acids long. The CDR3 region is CASSADAGGGGHGYTF. DNA for the CDR3: TGTGCCAGCAGTGCCGATGCCGGGGGCGGGGGCCATGGCTACACCTTC.

J is TRBJ2-2 and V is TRBV6-1; D may be TRBD1 (5 bases). With 6 bases removed from V and 4 bases from J, the gap between germline ends came to 9 bases. Germline CDR1 and CDR2: MNHNS and SASEGT. CDR3 length equals 13 residues. In nucleotides, the CDR3 is TGTGCCAGCAGACCAGGGCTCACCGGGGAGCTGTTTTTT. Its protein is CASRPGLTGELFF.

This sequence joins TRBV7-9 and TRBJ1-5, with unresolved D. V lost 5 bases, J lost 0 bases, and 17 bases lay in between. CDR1 and CDR2 (germline): SEHNR, FQNEAQ (reference sequence). This CDR3 is 17 amino acids long. In nucleotides, the CDR3 is TGTGCCAGCAGCGCCCGAGGCGGGGATCATAGCAATCAGCCCCAGCATTTT. Protein: CASSARGGDHSNQPQHF.

The chain employs TRBV19 and TRBJ2-3, with 9 positions matching TRBD1. The J segment lost 6 bases and the V segment lost 6 bases, leaving 4 bases of the junction unmatched. The CDR3 has 13 amino acids. The germline CDR1 and CDR2 sequences are LNHDA and SQIVND (reference sequence). The DNA for the CDR3 is TGTGCCAGTAGCAACAGGGGGCAGGATACGCAGTATTTT. Residues: CASSNRGQDTQYF.